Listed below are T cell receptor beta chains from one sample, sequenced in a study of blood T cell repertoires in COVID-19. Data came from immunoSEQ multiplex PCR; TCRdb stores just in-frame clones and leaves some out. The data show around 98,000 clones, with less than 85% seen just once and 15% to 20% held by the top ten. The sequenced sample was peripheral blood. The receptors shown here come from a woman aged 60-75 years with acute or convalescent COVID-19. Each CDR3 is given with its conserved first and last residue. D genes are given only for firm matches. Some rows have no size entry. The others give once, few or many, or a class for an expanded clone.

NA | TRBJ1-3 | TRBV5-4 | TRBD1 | TGTGCCAGCAGCCTGGCAGGGGGAAGATCTGGAAACACCATATATTTT | CASSLAGGRSGNTIYF
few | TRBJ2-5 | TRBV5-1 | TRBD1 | TGCGCCAGCAGCCGACGGACAGGGGGCAAGGAGACCCAGTACTTC | CASSRRTGGKETQYF
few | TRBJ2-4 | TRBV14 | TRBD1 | TGTGCCAGCAGCTTACGACAGGGAGTAAACATTCAGTACTTC | CASSLRQGVNIQYF
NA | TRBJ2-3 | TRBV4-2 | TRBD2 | TGTGCCAGCAGCCAAGTTTCGGCGATCAGCGGGGTTCATACGCAGTATTTT | CASSQVSAISGVHTQYF
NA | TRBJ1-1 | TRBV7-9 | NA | TGTGCCAGCAGCCTCCTCGGTTGGACTGAAGCTTTCTTT | CASSLLGWTEAFF
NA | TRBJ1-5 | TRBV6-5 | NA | TGTGCCAGCAGCACGGCAGGGCTGCAAGGAGTGCCCCAGCATTTT | CASSTAGLQGVPQHF
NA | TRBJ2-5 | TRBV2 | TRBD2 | TGTGCCGCCGGGGGGGGGCCCCGCCAAGAGACCCAGTACTTC | CAAGGGPRQETQYF
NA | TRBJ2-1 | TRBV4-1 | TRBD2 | TGCGCCAGCAGCCAAGTGACTAGCGATGAGCAGTTCTTC | CASSQVTSDEQFF
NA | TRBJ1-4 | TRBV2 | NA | TGTGCCAGCAGGGGGCTCGGAGAAAAACTGTTTTTT | CASRGLGEKLFF
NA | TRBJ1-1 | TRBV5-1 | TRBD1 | TGCGCCAGCAGGAGACAGGGTGTGGCCACTGAAGCTTTCTTT | CASRRQGVATEAFF
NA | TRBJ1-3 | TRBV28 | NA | TGTGCCAGCAGTTACGGGGGAAACACCATATATTTT | CASSYGGNTIYF
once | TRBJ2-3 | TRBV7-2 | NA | TGTGCCAGCAGCTTAGCGGGCAGAACCACAGATACGCAGTATTTT | CASSLAGRTTDTQYF
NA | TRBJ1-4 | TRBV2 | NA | TGTGCCAGCACCCAACAAGGGCAGGGTGGGGAAAAACTGTTTTTT | CASTQQGQGGEKLFF
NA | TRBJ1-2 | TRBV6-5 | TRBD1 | TGTGCCAGCAGTCGGGACAGCTATGGCTACACCTTC | CASSRDSYGYTF
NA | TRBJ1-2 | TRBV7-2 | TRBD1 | TGTGCCAGCAGCTATAGGGGTGGACAGGGGGCATTAGGCTACACCTTC | CASSYRGGQGALGYTF
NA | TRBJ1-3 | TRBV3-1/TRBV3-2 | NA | TGTGCCAGCAGCCAAGTAGGCCCCGGGGGGACTGGAAACACCATATATTTT | CASSQVGPGGTGNTIYF
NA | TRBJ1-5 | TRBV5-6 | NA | TGTGCCAGCAGCTCAACAGGTTTACCAAATCAGCCCCAGCATTTT | CASSSTGLPNQPQHF
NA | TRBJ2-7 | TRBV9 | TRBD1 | TGTGCCAGCAGCGCAGGACAGGAACCCTCCTACGAGCAGTACTTC | CASSAGQEPSYEQYF
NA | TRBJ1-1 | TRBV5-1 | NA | TGCGCCAGCAGCTCTCGAGGGGGGGACACTGAAGCTTTCTTT | CASSSRGGDTEAFF
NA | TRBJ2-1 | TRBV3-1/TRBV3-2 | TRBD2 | TGTGCCAGCAGCCAAGGTAGCGGGGCCTACAATGAGCAGTTCTTC | CASSQGSGAYNEQFF
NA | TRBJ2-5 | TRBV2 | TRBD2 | TGTGCCAGCAGTGTTGGCGGGGGGTACCAAGAGACCCAGTACTTC | CASSVGGGYQETQYF
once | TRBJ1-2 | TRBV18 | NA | TGTGCCAGCTCACCACGGTCCGGGACTAACTATGGCTACACCTTC | CASSPRSGTNYGYTF
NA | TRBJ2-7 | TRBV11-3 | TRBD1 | TGTGCCAGTGGCAGGGGGTCTGAAGAGCAGTACTTC | CASGRGSEEQYF